The 14 T cell receptor beta chains listed next were all sequenced from one sample in a study of metastatic and nonmetastatic thyroid tumors. Every patient was untreated before thyroid surgery. TCRdb re-clonotyped the PCR reads via MiXCR. The table lists about 93,000 clones, about 13% of them singletons. The source material was blood. The receptor source for this set is a female donor with papillary thyroid cancer or a benign thyroid nodule (not recorded which). Some clones in this sample may be carry-over from other donors' samples.

There are many counts of this clone. This sequence joins TRBV4-3 and TRBJ2-1; a possible D gene is TRBD2 (6 bases). This CDR3 is 16 amino acids long. Germline CDR1 and CDR2: LGHNA and YSLEER. V lost 0 bases, J lost 9 bases, and 18 bases lay in between. CDR3: CASSQDSGTLAVEQFF. Here the CDR3 DNA reads TGCGCCAGCAGCCAAGATTCAGGGACTTTGGCGGTTGAGCAGTTCTTC.

The sample holds a few counts of this clone. The identical CDR3 is also encoded by other nucleotide sequences in the sample. V and J are TRBV6-1 and TRBJ1-3; D unclear. Germline V gene data show CDR1 as MNHNS and CDR2 as SASEGT. CDR3 length: 17 amino acids. V lost 3 bases, J lost 0 bases, and 15 bases lay in between. The CDR3 region has the DNA TGTGCCAGCAGTGACTGGGTCAGCACCTACTCTGGAAACACCATATATTTT. Its translation: CASSDWVSTYSGNTIYF.

This clone was observed many times. This sequence joins TRBV2 and TRBJ1-1; D might be TRBD1 (6 bases). This CDR3 contains 15 residues. The V gene's germline CDR1 is SNHLY and CDR2 FYNNEI. The V end was cut by 6 bases, the J end by 4 bases, with 18 bases between. The CDR3 here is CASSMNLGAITEAFF. CDR3 DNA: TGTGCCAGCAGCATGAATTTGGGGGCAATCACTGAAGCTTTCTTT.

The gene calls are TRBV27 and TRBJ1-5, with D unresolved. The ends were cut back, 6 bases at V and 4 bases at J, with 10 bases in the middle. The CDR3 consists of 13 residues. The germline V gene encodes CDR1 MNHEY and CDR2 SMNVEV (reference sequence). Here the CDR3 DNA reads TGTGCCAGCAGCGCGCGTACTAATCAGCCCCAGCATTTT. Its protein product is CASSARTNQPQHF.

This clone came up many times. The gene calls are TRBV20-1 and TRBJ2-4; perhaps TRBD2 as D (6 bases). Between the trimmed V and J ends, which lost 1 base and 3 bases, there was a span of 13 bases. Germline loops: CDR1 DFQATT, CDR2 SNEGSKA (reference sequence). CDR3 size: 15 residues. The CDR3 region is CSARAGGLFKNIQYF. CDR3 DNA sequence: TGCAGTGCTAGAGCTGGGGGGTTGTTCAAAAACATTCAGTACTTC.

This clone showed up many times. The chain is built from TRBV19 and TRBJ1-5; 9 bases match TRBD1. J gave up 11 bases and V 3 bases, and 8 bases lay outside the gene matches. The CDR3 has 14 amino acids. Per the germline V gene, CDR1 is LNHDA and CDR2 is SQIVND (reference sequence). The DNA for the CDR3 is TGTGCCAGTAGTATCGGGACAGGGCCGACAGCCCAGCATTTT. Its protein is CASSIGTGPTAQHF.

This clone was seen ten or more times. V gene TRBV20-1 combines with J gene TRBJ2-1; 10 positions match TRBD2. CDR1 and CDR2 from the germline V gene are DFQATT and SNEGSKA (reference sequence). Germline trimming cut 2 bases from V and 5 bases from J; bases unmatched to any gene: 3. This CDR3 has 14 residues. CDR3 region: CSARLAGGHNEQFF. Written as DNA, the CDR3 is TGCAGTGCTAGATTAGCGGGAGGTCACAATGAGCAGTTCTTC.

This clone occurred a few times. V is TRBV6-1 and J is TRBJ2-1; 10 bases fit TRBD1. With 4 bases clipped from V and 5 bases from J, the junction kept 2 bases outside the gene matches. The CDR3 contains 14 residues. Germline CDR1 and CDR2: MNHNS and SASEGT. CDR3 loop: CASSVTGGHNEQFF. As DNA, the CDR3 is TGTGCCAGCAGTGTGACAGGGGGCCACAATGAGCAGTTCTTC.

This clone was counted a few times. The chain is built from TRBV12-3 or TRBV12-4 and TRBJ1-4; D uncertain. The CDR3 is made up of 14 amino acids. V shed 1 base and J shed 8 bases, with 11 bases lying between them. The CDR3 region has the DNA TGTGCCAGCAGTTTAGAGGTCGAAGGAGAAAAACTGTTTTTT. It codes for CASSLEVEGEKLFF.

This clone was found many times. This chain uses TRBV19 with TRBJ1-2, with D unresolved. This CDR3 is built from 12 residues. CDR1 and CDR2 from the germline V gene are LNHDA and SQIVND (reference sequence). The V and J ends lost 8 bases and 4 bases respectively, with 11 bases between them. The CDR3 coding sequence is TGTGCCAGTTGGTACGGGATCTATGGCTACACCTTC. This gives the protein CASWYGIYGYTF. The entire variable domain, with the rest obtained from reference TRBV19 and TRBJ1-2, is as follows: DGGITQSPKYLFRKEGQNVTLSCEQNLNHDAMYWYRQDPGQGLRLIYYSQIVNDFQKGDIAEGYSVSREKKESFPLTVTSAQKNPTAFYLCASWYGIYGYTFGSGTRLTVV.

Ten or more counts support this clone. The rearrangement joins TRBV5-5 to TRBJ1-1; perhaps TRBD1 as D (6 bases). Germline-derived CDR1 and CDR2 are SGHKS and YYEKEE (reference sequence). The CDR3 loop spans 13 amino acids. V gave up 2 bases and J gave up 4 bases, with 9 bases separating them. This CDR3 is CASSLQGGTEAFF. CDR3 coding DNA: TGTGCCAGCAGCTTACAGGGAGGCACTGAAGCTTTCTTT.

At least ten counts were recorded for this clone. The chain is built from TRBV6-2 or TRBV6-3 and TRBJ2-1; no definite D call. The V gene lost 8 bases and the J gene lost 9 bases, with 11 bases spanning the gap. The CDR3 totals 11 residues. Germline-derived CDR1 and CDR2 are MNHEY and SVGEGT. The DNA of the CDR3 is TGTGCCAGCGGGCGGTGGGGTGAGCAGTTCTTC. Translation: CASGRWGEQFF.

The sample holds many counts of this clone. This chain uses TRBV3-1 with TRBJ2-5, with a possible D match to TRBD2 (6 bases). The CDR3 runs 14 residues. Germline V lookup: CDR1 LGHDT, CDR2 YNNKEL (reference sequence). V was trimmed by 0 bases and J by 5 bases, leaving 10 bases between them. The CDR3 nucleotides read TGTGCCAGCAGCCAAGAGGGGAGGCGGGAGACCCAGTACTTC. Residues: CASSQEGRRETQYF.

There are a few counts of this clone. A single base separates this from a much larger clone, so it may be a read error. The V call is TRBV20-1, the J call TRBJ2-1; the match to TRBD2 covers 8 bases. CDR3 length: 12 residues. CDR1 and CDR2 (germline): DFQATT, SNEGSKA (reference sequence). The CDR3 region is CSAGGRTSRMSF. The CDR3 DNA reads as TGCAGTGCGGGGGGGCGGACTAGCAGGATGTCCTTC.